This is a list of T cell receptor beta chains from one sample in a study of T cell repertoires in cytomegalovirus infection. TCRdb processed the reads anew with MiXCR; each CDR3 protein has one entry. The sample consists of 450,000 to 600,000 distinct CDR3 sequences, approximately 11% of them appearing once. Sequencing was carried out using PBMCs. The origin of the receptors is a human donor in good health (CMV status not recorded). Some clones in this sample may be carry-over from other donors' samples. Both conserved end residues are part of each CDR3. D genes are given only for firm matches. Expanded clones are given a class, and other clones once, few, many or no size at all.

.	many	TRBV7-9	TRBJ1-2	13	TGTGCCAGCAGCCTCCGGGACACAGGACAGAACACCTTC	CASSLRDTGQNTF
.	many	TRBV12-3/TRBV12-4	TRBJ1-2	14	TGTGCCAGCAGCCCCCGTTCGGACTTGGATGGCTACACCTTC	CASSPRSDLDGYTF
.	many	TRBV4-1	TRBJ2-2	13	TGCGCCAGCAGCCAGGGTCAGGGTCGGGAGCTGTTTTTT	CASSQGQGRELFF
TRBD2	.	TRBV6-6	TRBJ2-5	14	TGTGCCAGCAGTCCCACTAGCGGTAAAGTGACCCAGTACTTC	CASSPTSGKVTQYF
TRBD1	.	TRBV9	TRBJ2-2	16	TGTGCCAGCAGCGTAGAGGACAGGGAAGACACCGGGGAGCTGTTTTTT	CASSVEDREDTGELFF
.	many	TRBV27	TRBJ2-2	15	TGTGCCAGCAGTTTTTCAGGGTTCAACACCGGGGAGCTGTTTTTT	CASSFSGFNTGELFF
TRBD2	.	TRBV6-6	TRBJ2-7	13	TGTGCCAGCAGGGGACGGGGGGTCTACGAGCAGTACTTC	CASRGRGVYEQYF
TRBD1	many	TRBV12-3/TRBV12-4	TRBJ1-1	14	TGTGCCAGCACCGTCAAACCAGGGGGCACTGAAGCTTTCTTT	CASTVKPGGTEAFF
.	many	TRBV12-3/TRBV12-4	TRBJ2-3	13	TGTGCCAGCAGCTTTGGGGGTCCTGATACGCAGTATTTT	CASSFGGPDTQYF
.	many	TRBV7-3	TRBJ2-3	14	TGTGTCAGCAGCAAGGGGACACCTGGGGATACGCAGTATTTT	CVSSKGTPGDTQYF
.	.	TRBV3-1	TRBJ1-5	13	TGTGCCAGCAGCCAAGATCGGGGGCAGGCCCAGCATTTT	CASSQDRGQAQHF
TRBD1	many	TRBV28	TRBJ2-5	17	TGTGCCAGCAGTACCTACAGAGGGGGCGCGGGCTTACAGACCCAGTACTTC	CASSTYRGGAGLQTQYF
TRBD2	many	TRBV11-2	TRBJ2-2	15	TGTGCCAGCAGCTTAGTTCTAGCGGGCACCGGGGAGCTGTTTTTT	CASSLVLAGTGELFF
.	few	TRBV20-1	TRBJ2-7	15	TGCAGTGCTGGTCATTTGGGCCTCCCCTCCTACGAGCAGTACTTC	CSAGHLGLPSYEQYF
.	many	TRBV7-2	TRBJ2-3	17	TGTGCCAGCAGCTCCCATTCGATCGACAGGAGGGGTATAACGCAGTATTTT	CASSSHSIDRRGITQYF
.	many	TRBV7-8	TRBJ2-5	14	TGTGCCAGCAGCTTAGATGGGGGGTGGGAGACCCAGTACTTC	CASSLDGGWETQYF
TRBD1	.	TRBV7-2	TRBJ2-6	19	TGTGCCAGCAGCTCCGGGACAGGGCCCTTTTCTTCTGGGGCCGACGTCCTGACTTTC	CASSSGTGPFSSGADVLTF
TRBD2	many	TRBV14	TRBJ2-1	15	TGTGCCAGCACCCGGACTAGCGGAGCCTACAATGAGCAGTTCTTC	CASTRTSGAYNEQFF
.	many	TRBV29-1	TRBJ2-7	12	TGCAGCGTTGATCAGGGGTTCAACGAGCAGTACTTC	CSVDQGFNEQYF
TRBD2	.	TRBV9	TRBJ2-2	18	TGTGCCAGCAGCGTAGCTCCCCTAGCGGGAGGGCCAAACGGGGAGCTGTTTTTT	CASSVAPLAGGPNGELFF
TRBD2	.	TRBV20-1	TRBJ2-7	16	TGCAGTGCTGCCCCCTTAACTAGCGGGATTCCCTACGAGCAGTACTTC	CSAAPLTSGIPYEQYF
.	many	TRBV2	TRBJ2-3	14	TGTGCCAGCGGGAGAGCGGGTAGGGCAGATACGCAGTATTTT	CASGRAGRADTQYF
.	.	TRBV6-6	TRBJ2-7	16	TGTGCCAGCAGAGGGGGGGATAGGGTAAGAGTGTACGAGCAGTACTTC	CASRGGDRVRVYEQYF
.	many	TRBV6-5	TRBJ1-1	13	TGTGCCAGCAGTTACGGATTGGTAACTGAAGCTTTCTTT	CASSYGLVTEAFF
.	many	TRBV5-4	TRBJ2-5	13	TGTGCCAGCAGATCCGGACCTGGGGAGACCCAGTACTTC	CASRSGPGETQYF
TRBD2	few	TRBV5-1	TRBJ2-3	19	TGCGCCAGCAGCTTGGCCGCTAGCGGGGGGCTGAGGGCCACAGATACGCAGTATTTT	CASSLAASGGLRATDTQYF
TRBD2	many	TRBV6-5	TRBJ2-7	18	TGTGCCAGCAGTTACTCACGACCTAGCGGGGTGGGCTCCTACGAGCAGTACTTC	CASSYSRPSGVGSYEQYF
TRBD1	many	TRBV7-6	TRBJ2-7	14	TGTGCCAGCAGCTGGGACAGGGGCTCCTACGAGCAGTACTTC	CASSWDRGSYEQYF
.	.	TRBV24-1	TRBJ2-2	15	TGTGCCACCAGTGATTTGATGGCGAACACCGGGGAGCTGTTTTTT	CATSDLMANTGELFF
TRBD1	.	TRBV20-1	TRBJ1-3	14	TGCAGTGCTATACAGGGGGCGAGTGGAAACACCATATATTTT	CSAIQGASGNTIYF
.	few	TRBV20-1	TRBJ2-5	13	TGCAGTGCTAGAGGGCAGGGGATAGAGACCCAGTACTTC	CSARGQGIETQYF
.	many	TRBV7-9	TRBJ2-3	14	TGTGCCAGCAGCTTAGACCAGGGAGCGTTCCCGCAGTATTTT	CASSLDQGAFPQYF
.	many	TRBV4-1	TRBJ1-1	17	TGCGCCAGCAGCCAAGGGGAATTTACAAGAACGAACACTGAAGCTTTCTTT	CASSQGEFTRTNTEAFF
.	many	TRBV5-1	TRBJ2-1	15	TGCGCCAGCAGCTTTACTGGGGCACAGGAGTATGGGCAGTTCTTC	CASSFTGAQEYGQFF
.	few	TRBV7-9	TRBJ1-4	20	TGTGCCAGCAGCCCACCGTGGGCAGGGGAAGGCAGGGCAACTAATGAAAAACTGTTTTTT	CASSPPWAGEGRATNEKLFF
.	many	TRBV11-3	TRBJ2-1	17	TGTGCCAGCAGCTACCCCCTCCCGGGGGGCCCCTACAATGAGCAGTTCTTC	CASSYPLPGGPYNEQFF
.	.	TRBV6-6	TRBJ1-5	15	TGTGCCAGCAGTTACTCACACCTGGATAATCAGCCCCAGCATTTT	CASSYSHLDNQPQHF
.	many	TRBV12-3/TRBV12-4	TRBJ2-7	15	TGTGCCAGCAGAAATGCGGCAGTGGGCTCCTACGAGCAGTACTTC	CASRNAAVGSYEQYF
.	few	TRBV20-1	TRBJ2-2	14	TGCAGTGCTAGCACCCCGAGGAACACCGGGGAGCTGTTTTTT	CSASTPRNTGELFF
.	few	TRBV2	TRBJ1-6	16	TGTGCCAGCAGCGCTCCCCCGGGGTTGTATAATTCACCCCTCCACTTT	CASSAPPGLYNSPLHF